This T cell receptor (beta chain) was captured in a study of T cells after yellow fever vaccination. The overall study: Fractions of low cell number were prepared using SMART-Seq v4 Ultra Low Input.

MiXCR was run by TCRdb on the 5' RACE reads, yielding one entry per CDR3 protein. In the table there are some 170,000 distinct CDR3 sequences, 9.3% of which are singletons. This CDR3 is 17 amino acids long. Trimming cost V 0 bases and J 0 bases, with 14 bases left between them. The germline gives CDR1 LGHNA, CDR2 YNFKEQ. In its sample, this clonotype was seen once. The TCR sequence derives from a man between 18 and 35 years old who received the YFV17D yellow fever vaccine. The source was CD8+ T cells sorted from PBMCs, collected 45 days after the yellow fever booster vaccination. The V and J genes are TRBV4-2 and TRBJ1-2; D is uncertain. The CDR3 sequence is CASSQETSALANYGYTF. CDR3 in DNA: TGTGCCAGCAGCCAAGAAACTTCTGCTCTAGCTAACTATGGCTACACCTTC.